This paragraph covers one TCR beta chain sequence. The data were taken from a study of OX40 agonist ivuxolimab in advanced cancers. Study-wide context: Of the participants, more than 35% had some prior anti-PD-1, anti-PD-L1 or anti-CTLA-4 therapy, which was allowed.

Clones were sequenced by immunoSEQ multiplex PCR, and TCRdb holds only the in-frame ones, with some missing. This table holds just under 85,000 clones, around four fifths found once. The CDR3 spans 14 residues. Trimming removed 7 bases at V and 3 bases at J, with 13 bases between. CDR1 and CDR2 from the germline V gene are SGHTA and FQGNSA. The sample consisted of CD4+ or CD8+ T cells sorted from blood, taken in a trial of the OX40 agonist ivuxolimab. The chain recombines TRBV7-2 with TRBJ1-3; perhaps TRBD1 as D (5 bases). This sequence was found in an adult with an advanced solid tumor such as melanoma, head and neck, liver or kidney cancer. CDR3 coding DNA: TGTGCCAGCATCCTAGGGGTTGATGGAAACACCATATATTTT. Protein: CASILGVDGNTIYF.